Detailed here is one TCR beta chain. What it binds is unknown. V was pared by 4 bases and J by 1 base, with 23 bases between. Germline CDR1 and CDR2: SGHDN and FVKESK. This CDR3 spans 19 amino acids. This sample was taken from a study of T cells in localized non-small cell lung cancer. Study conclusions and caveats: Maximal T cell clonality occurred in uninvolved adjacent lung, with tumor ranking below it. A denser population of T cells in blood accompanied longer overall survival. The study detected a median around 61 of the top 100 tumor clones in adjacent lung.

Assay used: immunoSEQ multiplex PCR; TCRdb lists only in-frame clones, some missing. The sample comprises some 20,000 clones, about 91% of which are singletons, and around 2.5% rests with the top ten. This material consisted of peripheral blood, taken before any cancer treatment. The chain links TRBV14 to TRBJ2-1, with a possible D match to TRBD1 (5 bases). The receptor's source is a woman aged 40-70 years with stage I lung adenocarcinoma. DNA for the CDR3: TGTGCCAGCAGCCCACAAATACCGGGCAGGGCCGGATCCTACAATGAGCAGTTCTTC. Residues: CASSPQIPGRAGSYNEQFF.